The next 5 T cell receptor beta chains were all read from a single sample in a study of blood T cell repertoires in COVID-19. This table comes from immunoSEQ multiplex PCR, and its TCRdb copy is limited to in-frame clones, with some not included. The sample lists some 300,000 clones, 88% occurring once. The sequenced material came from PBMCs or T cells enriched from blood (not recorded which). The receptors shown here come from a woman in her fifties or sixties in a cohort exposed to, infected with or recovered from COVID-19 (not recorded which).

This sequence joins TRBV6-2 or TRBV6-3 and TRBJ2-1, with 8 bases matching TRBD2. The CDR3 is made up of 18 amino acids. The junction had 13 bases not matched to a gene; V was cut back by 4 bases and J by 2 bases. CDR1 is MNHEY, CDR2 SVGEGT, per germline. The CDR3 region is CASSSNEMGLETYNEQFF. In DNA form, the CDR3 reads TGTGCCAGCAGTTCCAACGAAATGGGACTAGAGACCTACAATGAGCAGTTCTTC.

This rearrangement joins TRBV9 to TRBJ2-7; TRBD2 agrees at 14 bases. With V trimmed by 2 bases and J by 6 bases, 10 bases remained unmatched. The CDR3 extends over 17 amino acids. Germline V gene lookup returns CDR1 SGDLS and CDR2 YYNGEE. CDR3: CASSVGLAGVSSGEQYF. CDR3 nucleotides: TGTGCCAGCAGCGTGGGACTAGCGGGAGTCTCAAGTGGCGAGCAGTACTTC. Looking up the rest from reference TRBV9 and TRBJ2-7 gives the full variable domain: DSGVTQTPKHLITATGQRVTLRCSPRSGDLSVYWYQQSLDQGLQFLIQYYNGEERAKGNILERFSAQQFPDLHSELNLSSLELGDSALYFCASSVGLAGVSSGEQYFGPGTRLTVT.

This clone was counted between two and nine times. The chain couples TRBV14 to TRBJ2-6; tentative D call: TRBD2 (5 bases). Germline assignment: CDR1 SGHDN and CDR2 FVKESK. V was shortened by 0 bases and J by 4 bases, with 10 bases between the two germline ends. The CDR3 contains 16 residues. Written as DNA, the CDR3 is TGTGCCAGCAGCCAAGAGACGGGAAAAGGGGCCAACGTCCTGACTTTC. Translating gives CASSQETGKGANVLTF.

This clone was observed once. The chain joins TRBV6-6 to TRBJ2-7; 7 bases match TRBD1. Looked up from germline, CDR1 is MNHNY and CDR2 is SVGAGI (reference sequence). This CDR3 is built from 15 residues. V trimming: 0 bases; J trimming: 5 bases; junction bases outside the gene matches: 7. The CDR3 region is CASSYSEDRSHEQYF. The CDR3 DNA is TGTGCCAGCAGTTACTCCGAGGACAGGAGTCACGAGCAGTACTTC.

V and J are TRBV3-1 (or the pseudogene TRBV3-2) and TRBJ2-5, with 9 bases lining up with TRBD2. V shed 0 bases, J shed 4 bases, and the junction held 3 bases outside the gene matches. This CDR3 is built from 15 residues. Germline-derived CDR1 and CDR2 are LGHDT and YNNKEL (reference sequence). Here the CDR3 reads CASSQELAGVETQYF. The CDR3, as DNA: TGTGCCAGCAGCCAAGAATTAGCGGGAGTAGAGACCCAGTACTTC.